This section outlines one TCR beta chain sequence together with its context. This receptor's antigen is unknown. Base-call qualities are not available, and no considerably larger clone is one nucleotide away. The donors belonged to the validation cohort of about 120 subjects, which was separate from the approximately 700-subject first cohort. The data are from a study of cytomegalovirus exposure and HLA in healthy donors (dated by TCRdb to 2017 to 2019). Regarding the study in general: A later analysis indicated that the 120 or so validation repertoires were generated on the platform also employed for the 700 or so repertoires of the first cohort. The study aimed to test whether signatures of past pathogen exposure could be identified by cataloging public T cell receptors. Besides the first cohort of hundreds of subjects, a separate validation cohort made up of 120 different subjects was used. To predict cytomegalovirus infection status, the study brought together high-throughput TCR immunosequencing, statistical association of individual TCRs with disease status, and machine learning. Broader findings and caveats from the paper: In both the original and validation cohorts, the classifier was reported to diagnose cytomegalovirus status with high specificity and sensitivity. In vitro tests confirmed that a few of the cytomegalovirus-associated TCR beta chains recognize cytomegalovirus antigens. In the study, around 160 TCR beta chains were listed as associated with cytomegalovirus. While some public TCRs were present in many individuals, most TCR sequences turned up only very rarely across donors. Subsequent analysis determined that TCRs grouped into clusters in the first cohort also showed a tendency toward co-occurrence across the 90 to 150 validation repertoires, and about 93% of cluster scores exceeded 0. The authors suggested that the approach could potentially be extended to other disease states and immunological phenotypes. A later analysis lacked HLA typing for the validation cohort, so it scored co-occurrence in that cohort across all 110 or so repertoires.

CDR1 SGHKS and CDR2 YYEKEE are derived from the germline V gene (reference sequence). The CDR3 covers 14 residues, taking in both the cysteine and the phenylalanine. Of the read, only the CDR3 DNA is kept; its 42 bases are in frame from base 1. V is clipped by 0 bases and J by 5 bases, and the sequence between their germline boundaries is 11 bases long. The library relied on the immunoSEQ multiplex PCR assay. Per the source publication's procedure: A statistical classification framework was built to diagnose cytomegalovirus status from the catalog of TCR beta chain sequences. The immuneACCESS repertoire file appears here via TCRdb, limited to in-frame rearrangements. These files lack a portion of the clones; in checked studies, under half of the deficit traces to unresolved V genes, and the cause of the others is not known. The V and J calls and the clone size are those of that table, but D and trimming were determined from the DNA. The sample table contains about 160,000 clones; only one count was recorded for around 92% of them. The ten largest clonotypes hold 4% to 4.5% of the sample.

The specimen sequenced was PBMCs. The chain couples TRBV5-5 to TRBJ1-2; no D gene call is confident. The source is a man aged 18 to 30 in good health and CMV-seropositive. The sequence in DNA is TGTGCCAGCAGCTTGGCCGGTCGATCATATGGCTACACCTTC. The translation is CASSLAGRSYGYTF. The reference TRBV5-5 and TRBJ1-2 proteins fill in what lies around the CDR3, so the full variable domain reads DAGVTQSPTHLIKTRGQQVTLRCSPISGHKSVSWYQQVLGQGPQFIFQYYEKEERGRGNFPDRFSARQFPNYSSELNVNALLLGDSALYLCASSLAGRSYGYTFGSGTRLTVV.